This T cell receptor (beta chain) came from a study of CD8 T cells in ankylosing spondylitis. Whole-study findings and limits: Made up of about eight highly homologous variants, a TCR beta motif appeared characteristic of ankylosing spondylitis blood. The authors reported significant enrichment of disease-linked clones in matched ankylosing spondylitis synovial fluid.

Worth noting for this clonotype: What it recognizes is unknown.

Trimming cost V 1 base and J 6 bases; bases outside gene matches: 6. The CDR3 is made up of 15 amino acids. Germline V CDR1 and CDR2: SEHNR, FQNEAQ (reference sequence). Quantitative 5'-RACE with molecular barcodes produced the TCR beta libraries. Using its own MiXCR run on the 5' RACE reads, TCRdb lists one record per CDR3 protein. The table includes fewer than 400,000 distinct CDR3 sequences, 20% to 25% detected once. The specimen sequenced was blood, either unsorted or a sorted T cell fraction (not recorded which). This TCR derives from a male donor with ankylosing spondylitis. This chain uses TRBV7-9 with TRBJ2-1; 7 bases line up with TRBD2. CDR3 sequence (DNA): TGTGCCAGCAGCTTAGTCCAACGACTAGCCAATGAGCAGTTCTTC. It encodes CASSLVQRLANEQFF. Together with reference TRBV7-9 and TRBJ2-1, the CDR3 gives the full variable domain: DTGVSQNPRHKITKRGQNVTFRCDPISEHNRLYWYRQTLGQGPEFLTYFQNEAQLEKSRLLSDRFSAERPKGSFSTLEIQRTEQGDSAMYLCASSLVQRLANEQFFGPGTRLTVL.